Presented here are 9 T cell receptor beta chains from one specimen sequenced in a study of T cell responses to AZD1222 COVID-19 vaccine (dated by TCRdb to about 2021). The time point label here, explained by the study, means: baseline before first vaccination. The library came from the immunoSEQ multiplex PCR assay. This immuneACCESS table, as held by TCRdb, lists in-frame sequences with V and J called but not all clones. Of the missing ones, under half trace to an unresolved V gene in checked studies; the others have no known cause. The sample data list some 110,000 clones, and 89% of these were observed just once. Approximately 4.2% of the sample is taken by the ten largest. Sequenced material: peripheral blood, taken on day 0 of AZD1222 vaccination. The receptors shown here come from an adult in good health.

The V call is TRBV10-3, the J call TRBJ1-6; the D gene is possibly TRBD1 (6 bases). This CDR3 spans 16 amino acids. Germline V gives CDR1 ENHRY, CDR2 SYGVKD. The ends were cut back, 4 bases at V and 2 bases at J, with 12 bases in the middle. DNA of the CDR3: TGTGCCATCAGTGGAACAGGGAACCCCTATAATTCACCCCTCCACTTT. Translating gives CAISGTGNPYNSPLHF.

Here the CDR3 reads CASSPTASNYGYTF. Here the CDR3 DNA reads TGCGCCAGCTCACCGACAGCGTCAAACTATGGCTACACCTTC. The chain carries TRBV5-1 and TRBJ1-2; TRBD1 is a possible D gene (5 bases). In germline, CDR1 is SGHRS, CDR2 YFSETQ. This CDR3 comprises 14 residues. V was clipped by 7 bases and J by 2 bases, with 15 bases between them.

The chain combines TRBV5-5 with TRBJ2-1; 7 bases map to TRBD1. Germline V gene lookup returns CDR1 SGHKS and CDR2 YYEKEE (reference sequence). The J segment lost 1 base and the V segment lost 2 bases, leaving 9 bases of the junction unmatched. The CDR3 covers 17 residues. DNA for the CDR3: TGTGCCAGCAGCTTCGGGTCGGGACAGCTATCCTACAATGAGCAGTTCTTC. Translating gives CASSFGSGQLSYNEQFF.

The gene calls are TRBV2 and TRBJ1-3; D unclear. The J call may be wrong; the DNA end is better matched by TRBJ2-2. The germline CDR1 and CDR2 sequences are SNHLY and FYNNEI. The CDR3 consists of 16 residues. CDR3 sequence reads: CASSSGQTLGPRELFF. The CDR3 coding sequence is TGTGCCAGCAGCTCGGGTCAGACCCTCGGTCCTAGGGAGCTGTTTTTT.

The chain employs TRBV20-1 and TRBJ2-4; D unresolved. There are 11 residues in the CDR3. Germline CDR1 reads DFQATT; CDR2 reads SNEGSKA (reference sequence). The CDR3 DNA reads TGCAGCGAGGCAGCTAAGGACATTCAGTACTTC. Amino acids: CSEAAKDIQYF.

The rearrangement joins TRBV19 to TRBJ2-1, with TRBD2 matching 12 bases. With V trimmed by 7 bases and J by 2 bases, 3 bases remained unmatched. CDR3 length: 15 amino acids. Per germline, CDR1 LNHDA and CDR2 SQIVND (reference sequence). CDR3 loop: CASTASGGAYNEQFF. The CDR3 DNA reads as TGTGCCAGTACCGCTAGCGGGGGGGCCTACAATGAGCAGTTCTTC.

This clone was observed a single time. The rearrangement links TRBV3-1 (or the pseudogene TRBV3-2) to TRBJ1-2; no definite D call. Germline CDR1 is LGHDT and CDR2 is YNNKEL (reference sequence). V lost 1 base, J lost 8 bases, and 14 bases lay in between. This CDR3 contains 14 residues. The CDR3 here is CASSQVAGGKGYTF. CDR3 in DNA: TGTGCCAGCAGCCAAGTCGCGGGAGGGAAGGGCTACACCTTC.

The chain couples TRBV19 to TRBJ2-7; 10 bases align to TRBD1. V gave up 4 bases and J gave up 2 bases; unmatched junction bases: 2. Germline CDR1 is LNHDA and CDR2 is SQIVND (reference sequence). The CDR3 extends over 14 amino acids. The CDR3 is CASSRDRGAYEQYF. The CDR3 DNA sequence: TGTGCCAGTAGTAGGGACAGGGGTGCCTACGAGCAGTACTTC.

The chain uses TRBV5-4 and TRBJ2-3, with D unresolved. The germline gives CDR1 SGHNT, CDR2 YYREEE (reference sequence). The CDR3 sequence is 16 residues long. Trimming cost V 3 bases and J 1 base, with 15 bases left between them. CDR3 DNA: TGTGCCAGCAGCTCGGCGGCCTCTCGGGGCACAGATACGCAGTATTTT. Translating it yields CASSSAASRGTDTQYF.